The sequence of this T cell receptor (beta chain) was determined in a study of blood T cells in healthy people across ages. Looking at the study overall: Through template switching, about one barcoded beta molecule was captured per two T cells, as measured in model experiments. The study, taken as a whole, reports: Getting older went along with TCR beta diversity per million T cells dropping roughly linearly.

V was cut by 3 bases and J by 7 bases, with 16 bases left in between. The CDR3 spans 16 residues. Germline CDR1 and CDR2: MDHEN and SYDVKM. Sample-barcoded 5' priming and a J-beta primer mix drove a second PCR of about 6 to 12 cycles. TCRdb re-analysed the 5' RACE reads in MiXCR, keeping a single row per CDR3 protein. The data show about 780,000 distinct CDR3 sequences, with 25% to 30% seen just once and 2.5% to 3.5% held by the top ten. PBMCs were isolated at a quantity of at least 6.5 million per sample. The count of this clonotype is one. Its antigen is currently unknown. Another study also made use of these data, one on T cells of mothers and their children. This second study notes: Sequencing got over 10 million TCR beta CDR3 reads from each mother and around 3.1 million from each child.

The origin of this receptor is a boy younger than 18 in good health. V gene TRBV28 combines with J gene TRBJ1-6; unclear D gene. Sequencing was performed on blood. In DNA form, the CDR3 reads TGTGCCAGCAGTTTTATGAGGCTATTCAGAAATTCACCCCTCCACTTT. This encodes CASSFMRLFRNSPLHF.